One sample yielded the 12 T cell receptor beta chains listed below, sequenced in a study of PD-1 blockade in mismatch repair-deficient tumors. Profiled with immunoSEQ multiplex PCR; TCRdb holds only in-frame clones, not every one. The sample holds 39,000 or so clones, roughly 83% seen once. The sample consisted of PBMCs, taken about 38 weeks after starting pembrolizumab. The receptors come from an adult with mismatch repair-deficient cancer.

In this sample, this clone turned up a few times. The gene calls are TRBV5-1 and TRBJ2-5, with 11 bases aligning to TRBD2. J lost 3 bases, V lost 4 bases, and 5 bases had no gene match. The CDR3 totals 15 residues. Germline loops: CDR1 SGHRS, CDR2 YFSETQ. CDR3 sequence: CASSRLAGPEETQYF. CDR3 DNA: TGCGCCAGCAGCCGACTAGCGGGACCGGAAGAGACCCAGTACTTC.

The sample holds one count of this clone. This sequence joins TRBV29-1 and TRBJ2-5; 7 positions agree with TRBD1. The germline V gene has CDR1 SQVTM and CDR2 ANQGSEA. J was trimmed by 7 bases and V by 8 bases; bases with no gene match: 4. The CDR3 is 10 residues long. The CDR3 here is CSSGGVTQYF. The CDR3 bases are TGCAGCTCAGGGGGAGTGACCCAGTACTTC.

V usage is TRBV27 and J usage is TRBJ1-4; 9 bases are a match to TRBD1. Losses at the gene ends were 6 bases for V and 13 bases for J; bases not matched to a gene: 9. Germline V gene data show CDR1 as MNHEY and CDR2 as SMNVEV (reference sequence). The CDR3 sequence is 13 residues long. CDR3 region: CASRSGQGNGLFF. In DNA, the CDR3 is TGTGCCAGCAGATCGGGACAGGGAAACGGACTGTTTTTT. The full variable domain, completed using reference TRBV27 and TRBJ1-4, is EAQVTQNPRYLITVTGKKLTVTCSQNMNHEYMSWYRQDPGLGLRQIYYSMNVEVTDKGDVPEGYKVSRKEKRNFPLILESPSPNQTSLYFCASRSGQGNGLFFGSGTQLSVL.

The CDR3 sequence is CASSLPTGFRRAFF. As DNA, the CDR3 is TGTGCCAGCAGTTTACCGACAGGGTTCAGAAGGGCTTTCTTT. V is TRBV28 and J is TRBJ1-1; 7 bases line up with TRBD1. The CDR3 has 14 residues. The germline V gene encodes CDR1 MDHEN and CDR2 SYDVKM. Losses at the gene ends were 2 bases for V and 11 bases for J; bases not matched to a gene: 11.

The chain carries TRBV28 and TRBJ1-5; 8 bases line up with TRBD1. The CDR3 has 15 amino acids. CDR1 and CDR2 (germline): MDHEN, SYDVKM. V was pared by 8 bases and J by 4 bases, with 10 bases of the junction left unmatched. The CDR3, as DNA: TGTGCCAGCTTAGCCCCTGACAGGGGAAATCAGCCCCAGCATTTT. Its translation: CASLAPDRGNQPQHF.

This clone was recorded once. This sequence joins TRBV11-2 and TRBJ1-4; a weak D match, TRBD1 (6 bases). Trimming removed 6 bases at V and 4 bases at J, with 15 bases between. Germline V CDR1 and CDR2: SGHAT, FQNNGV. This CDR3 contains 15 residues. CDR3 region: CASRPQGYYNEKLFF. CDR3 coding DNA: TGTGCCAGCAGACCACAGGGTTACTATAATGAAAAACTGTTTTTT. The full variable domain, with the rest looked up from reference TRBV11-2 and TRBJ1-4, is EAGVAQSPRYKIIEKRQSVAFWCNPISGHATLYWYQQILGQGPKLLIQFQNNGVVDDSQLPKDRFSAERLKGVDSTLKIQPAKLEDSAVYLCASRPQGYYNEKLFFGSGTQLSVL.

CDR3 sequence: CASSLGTGDQPQHF. Written as DNA, the CDR3 is TGCGCCAGCAGTCTTGGGACAGGTGATCAGCCCCAGCATTTT. The genes are TRBV10-2 and TRBJ1-5; TRBD1 aligns across 8 bases. This CDR3 region has 14 residues. With V trimmed by 5 bases and J by 5 bases, 5 bases remained unmatched. Germline loops: CDR1 WSHSY, CDR2 SAAADI.

The chain employs TRBV27 and TRBJ2-2; 7 bases are a match to TRBD2. CDR1 MNHEY and CDR2 SMNVEV come from the germline V gene (reference sequence). V was pared by 2 bases and J by 7 bases, with 10 bases of the junction left unmatched. The length of the CDR3 is 16 residues. The CDR3 DNA reads TGTGCCAGCAGTTTAAGCGGGGCCCTTGAGGGCGGGGAGCTGTTTTTT. Protein sequence: CASSLSGALEGGELFF.

The rearrangement joins TRBV2 to TRBJ2-1; the match to TRBD2 covers 11 bases. With V trimmed by 7 bases and J by 7 bases, 6 bases remained unmatched. The CDR3 has 14 amino acids. Germline V gene lookup returns CDR1 SNHLY and CDR2 FYNNEI. The CDR3 sequence: CASIGLAGWNEQFF. In DNA, the CDR3 is TGTGCCAGCATCGGACTAGCGGGTTGGAATGAGCAGTTCTTC.

V and J are TRBV5-1 and TRBJ1-4; D may be TRBD1 (5 bases). The CDR3 is made up of 12 amino acids. V was pared by 4 bases and J by 8 bases, with 9 bases between. Per the germline V gene, CDR1 is SGHRS and CDR2 is YFSETQ. CDR3 sequence reads: CASSTGGEKLFF. The CDR3 coding sequence is TGCGCCAGCAGCACCGGGGGGGAAAAACTGTTTTTT.

The CDR3: CASGLVRAGGPREQYF. CDR3 coding DNA: TGTGCTAGTGGTTTGGTACGGGCGGGAGGGCCAAGGGAGCAGTACTTC. The J gene is TRBJ2-7, the V gene TRBV12-5; the match to TRBD2 covers 9 bases. The CDR3 spans 16 residues. V gave up 0 bases and J gave up 7 bases; unmatched junction bases: 10. Germline CDR1 reads LGHNT; CDR2 reads FRNRAP.

The chain has TRBV4-1 and TRBJ2-1; TRBD1 matches 8 bases. Germline loops: CDR1 MGHRA, CDR2 YSYEKL. CDR3 length equals 17 residues. V lost 3 bases, J lost 0 bases, and 7 bases stayed unmatched. CDR3 loop: CASSQEPTGGSYNEQFF. The CDR3 nucleotides are TGCGCCAGCAGCCAGGAGCCCACAGGGGGCTCCTACAATGAGCAGTTCTTC.